The rows below give T cell receptor beta chains drawn from one sample of a study of T cells in Graves' hyperthyroidism and ophthalmopathy. TCRdb reanalysed the multiplex PCR reads using MiXCR and keeps one entry per CDR3 protein. Of around 250,000 distinct CDR3 sequences listed, approximately 15% are singletons. Sequencing was done on a sample of blood. These TCRs come from a woman in her 40s with Graves' hyperthyroidism that later progressed to Graves' ophthalmopathy. Each CDR3 is given with its conserved first and last residue. A D gene is named only where the DNA matches it firmly. The listing skips clone size in some rows; elsewhere it reads once, few, many or a size class.

v_gene: TRBV20-1
j_gene: TRBJ2-1
d_gene: -
abundance: many
CDR3nt: TGCAGTGCTATGGACAATAGGGGGACCGAGCAGTTCTTC
CDR3aa: CSAMDNRGTEQFF

v_gene: TRBV27
j_gene: TRBJ2-7
d_gene: -
abundance: many
CDR3nt: TGTGCCAGCAGAATCGCGGGACAGTCCTACGAGCAGTACTTC
CDR3aa: CASRIAGQSYEQYF

v_gene: TRBV6-5
j_gene: TRBJ2-3
d_gene: -
abundance: -
CDR3nt: TGTGCCAGCAGTTATCGGGGTTACCTAACGGCAGATACGCAGTATTTT
CDR3aa: CASSYRGYLTADTQYF

v_gene: TRBV6-1
j_gene: TRBJ1-6
d_gene: TRBD1
abundance: many
CDR3nt: TGTGCCAGCAGAAGGACAGGAGGGTCGGATTCACCCCTCCACTTT
CDR3aa: CASRRTGGSDSPLHF

v_gene: TRBV2
j_gene: TRBJ2-5
d_gene: TRBD2
abundance: -
CDR3nt: TGTGCCAGCAGGATTAGCGGGATTCAGGGAGAGACCCAGTACTTC
CDR3aa: CASRISGIQGETQYF

v_gene: TRBV7-9
j_gene: TRBJ2-7
d_gene: TRBD1
abundance: many
CDR3nt: TGTGCCAGCAGCCACCGGGACAGGGCCTACGAGCAGTACTTC
CDR3aa: CASSHRDRAYEQYF

v_gene: TRBV18
j_gene: TRBJ1-1
d_gene: -
abundance: many
CDR3nt: TGTGCCAGCTCACCCAGGGAGACCACTGAAGCTTTCTTT
CDR3aa: CASSPRETTEAFF

v_gene: TRBV7-6
j_gene: TRBJ2-7
d_gene: -
abundance: few
CDR3nt: TGTGCCAGCAGCCCCTCGGGCATCAGGGACTACGAGCAGTACTTC
CDR3aa: CASSPSGIRDYEQYF

v_gene: TRBV9
j_gene: TRBJ2-3
d_gene: -
abundance: many
CDR3nt: TGTGCCAGCAGCCCAGGGGCGGGACGCACAGATACGCAGTATTTT
CDR3aa: CASSPGAGRTDTQYF

v_gene: TRBV19
j_gene: TRBJ1-5
d_gene: TRBD1
abundance: -
CDR3nt: TGTGCCAGTAGTCCAGGGACAGGGGTTGTAGGGCAGCCCCAGCATTTT
CDR3aa: CASSPGTGVVGQPQHF

v_gene: TRBV5-1
j_gene: TRBJ2-7
d_gene: TRBD1
abundance: many
CDR3nt: TGCGCCAGCAGCCGTGGGGGGACAGGGGGAGAGCAGTACTTC
CDR3aa: CASSRGGTGGEQYF

v_gene: TRBV13
j_gene: TRBJ1-3
d_gene: -
abundance: -
CDR3nt: TGTGCCAGCAGCTTAGCCGAGGGAAACACCATATATTTT
CDR3aa: CASSLAEGNTIYF

v_gene: TRBV10-3
j_gene: TRBJ1-1
d_gene: TRBD1
abundance: many
CDR3nt: TGTGCCATCAAGGGACAGGGGGGCACTGAAGCTTTCTTT
CDR3aa: CAIKGQGGTEAFF

v_gene: TRBV18
j_gene: TRBJ1-4
d_gene: -
abundance: -
CDR3nt: TGTGCCAGCTCATCGGACAGCCGCCATGAAAAACTGTTTTTT
CDR3aa: CASSSDSRHEKLFF

v_gene: TRBV10-1
j_gene: TRBJ2-1
d_gene: TRBD2
abundance: few
CDR3nt: TGCGCCAGCGGGAGGGCCGGTAGAAATGAGCAGTTCTTC
CDR3aa: CASGRAGRNEQFF

v_gene: TRBV28
j_gene: TRBJ1-2
d_gene: -
abundance: many
CDR3nt: TGTGCCAGCAGTTTGCGTTTTCAGTACCGATATGGCTACACCTTC
CDR3aa: CASSLRFQYRYGYTF

v_gene: TRBV18
j_gene: TRBJ1-2
d_gene: -
abundance: many
CDR3nt: TGTGCCAGCTCACCAAGGCAGGATGGCTACACCTTC
CDR3aa: CASSPRQDGYTF

v_gene: TRBV27
j_gene: TRBJ1-5
d_gene: -
abundance: -
CDR3nt: TGTGCCAGCAGGAATAGAGCAAATCAGCCCCAGCATTTT
CDR3aa: CASRNRANQPQHF

v_gene: TRBV15
j_gene: TRBJ2-5
d_gene: TRBD2
abundance: many
CDR3nt: TGTGCCACCAGCACAGGACTAGATTTCGAGACCCAGTACTTC
CDR3aa: CATSTGLDFETQYF

v_gene: TRBV6-1
j_gene: TRBJ2-1
d_gene: -
abundance: many
CDR3nt: TGTGCCAGCAGTGACCCGGGTGGGAATTACGAGCAGTTCTTC
CDR3aa: CASSDPGGNYEQFF

v_gene: TRBV2
j_gene: TRBJ1-1
d_gene: TRBD1
abundance: many
CDR3nt: TGTGCCAGCGAGAAAACAGGGGCTTACACTGAAGCTTTCTTT
CDR3aa: CASEKTGAYTEAFF

v_gene: TRBV6-2/TRBV6-3
j_gene: TRBJ2-7
d_gene: -
abundance: many
CDR3nt: TGTGCCAGCAGCCGAACGGAAGTATGGCTGAACGAGCAGTACTTC
CDR3aa: CASSRTEVWLNEQYF

v_gene: TRBV6-1
j_gene: TRBJ1-3
d_gene: -
abundance: many
CDR3nt: TGTGCCTGTCAGGGCTCTGGAAACACCATATATTTT
CDR3aa: CACQGSGNTIYF

v_gene: TRBV30
j_gene: TRBJ2-7
d_gene: TRBD2
abundance: many
CDR3nt: TGTGCCTGGAGCAAAGCGGGAGGGACCTACGAGCAGTACTTC
CDR3aa: CAWSKAGGTYEQYF

v_gene: TRBV15
j_gene: TRBJ2-3
d_gene: -
abundance: -
CDR3nt: TGTGCCACCAGCAGAGATCTGGGGGTCGCCGGCACAGATACGCAGTATTTT
CDR3aa: CATSRDLGVAGTDTQYF

v_gene: TRBV6-1
j_gene: TRBJ2-3
d_gene: -
abundance: -
CDR3nt: TGTGCCAGCAGTGACCCCGGACTGGCGGCAGATACGCAGTATTTT
CDR3aa: CASSDPGLAADTQYF

v_gene: TRBV27
j_gene: TRBJ2-2
d_gene: TRBD2
abundance: -
CDR3nt: TGTGCCAGCAGTCCAAGGGGGGTAGCGGGAGTTGGGACCGGGGAGCTGTTTTTT
CDR3aa: CASSPRGVAGVGTGELFF

v_gene: TRBV7-3
j_gene: TRBJ2-2
d_gene: TRBD2
abundance: many
CDR3nt: TGTGCCAGCAGCTTAGTCTCTAGCGGGAAGGGCGGGGAGCTGTTTTTT
CDR3aa: CASSLVSSGKGGELFF

v_gene: TRBV5-6
j_gene: TRBJ2-5
d_gene: -
abundance: many
CDR3nt: TGTGCCAGCAGCGAAGAGCTCGAGGCGGCGAAGACCCAGTACTTC
CDR3aa: CASSEELEAAKTQYF

v_gene: TRBV2
j_gene: TRBJ2-1
d_gene: -
abundance: many
CDR3nt: TGTGCCAGCACTCTCCTTGAAGATGAGCAGTTCTTC
CDR3aa: CASTLLEDEQFF

v_gene: TRBV19
j_gene: TRBJ2-3
d_gene: TRBD1
abundance: many
CDR3nt: TGTGCCAGTAGTATCGGTGCGGACAGGGCTATACGGGATACGCAGTATTTT
CDR3aa: CASSIGADRAIRDTQYF

v_gene: TRBV6-1
j_gene: TRBJ1-6
d_gene: -
abundance: many
CDR3nt: TGTGCCAGCATGGTTAGGGCAGACCTCCACTTT
CDR3aa: CASMVRADLHF

v_gene: TRBV9
j_gene: TRBJ2-7
d_gene: TRBD1
abundance: many
CDR3nt: TGTGCCAGCAGCCCAGACAGGGGCGAGCAGTACTTC
CDR3aa: CASSPDRGEQYF

v_gene: TRBV7-3
j_gene: TRBJ2-3
d_gene: TRBD2
abundance: -
CDR3nt: TGCGCCAGCAGCCAACTGCTAGCGGGAGGGATAGATACGCAGTATTTT
CDR3aa: CASSQLLAGGIDTQYF

v_gene: TRBV28
j_gene: TRBJ2-7
d_gene: TRBD2
abundance: many
CDR3nt: TGTGCCAGCAGTCAGCCCGGGACTAGCGGGGAGCAGTACTTC
CDR3aa: CASSQPGTSGEQYF

v_gene: TRBV7-9
j_gene: TRBJ1-6
d_gene: -
abundance: -
CDR3nt: TGTGCCAGCAGCCGGGGAGATTTAGGATCACCCCTCCACTTT
CDR3aa: CASSRGDLGSPLHF

v_gene: TRBV5-5
j_gene: TRBJ2-3
d_gene: TRBD2
abundance: many
CDR3nt: TGTGCCAGCAGTCCGAGACTAGCGGGAGGGGCAGATACGCAGTATTTT
CDR3aa: CASSPRLAGGADTQYF

v_gene: TRBV20-1
j_gene: TRBJ2-3
d_gene: -
abundance: many
CDR3nt: TGCAGTGCTAGAGATGGGGCTAGTAGCTGGGTGGGGCCAGATACGCAGTATTTT
CDR3aa: CSARDGASSWVGPDTQYF

v_gene: TRBV6-1
j_gene: TRBJ2-7
d_gene: TRBD1
abundance: many
CDR3nt: TGTGCCAGCAGTTCGCCTGGACAGGGCGAGCAGTACTTC
CDR3aa: CASSSPGQGEQYF

v_gene: TRBV28
j_gene: TRBJ2-1
d_gene: -
abundance: -
CDR3nt: TGTGCCAGCAGTTTTGGGAGGATGGCCTACAATGAGCAGTTCTTC
CDR3aa: CASSFGRMAYNEQFF

v_gene: TRBV5-1
j_gene: TRBJ2-5
d_gene: -
abundance: many
CDR3nt: TGCGCCAGTATGGTTGCTAGTAGGGAGACCCAGTACTTC
CDR3aa: CASMVASRETQYF

v_gene: TRBV28
j_gene: TRBJ2-1
d_gene: -
abundance: many
CDR3nt: TGTGCCAGCAGTACCACGGCGGGTGAGCAGTTCTTC
CDR3aa: CASSTTAGEQFF

v_gene: TRBV5-1
j_gene: TRBJ2-5
d_gene: -
abundance: many
CDR3nt: TGCGCCAGCAGCTTATTAGGTCAAGAGACCCAGTACTTC
CDR3aa: CASSLLGQETQYF

v_gene: TRBV28
j_gene: TRBJ2-7
d_gene: -
abundance: many
CDR3nt: TGTGCCAGCAGTTTTTTGCGAGGCGAGCAGTACTTC
CDR3aa: CASSFLRGEQYF

v_gene: TRBV20-1
j_gene: TRBJ1-2
d_gene: -
abundance: many
CDR3nt: TGCAGTGCTAGAGGAGGGGAGTGGATCAGGGGCCGTGGCTACACCTTC
CDR3aa: CSARGGEWIRGRGYTF

v_gene: TRBV4-2
j_gene: TRBJ2-5
d_gene: TRBD2
abundance: -
CDR3nt: TGTGCCAGCAGCCAAGGTCTGAGGGCGGGAGGGCCTGGGAGCGGAGAGACCCAGTACTTC
CDR3aa: CASSQGLRAGGPGSGETQYF

v_gene: TRBV10-2
j_gene: TRBJ2-7
d_gene: TRBD1
abundance: -
CDR3nt: TGCGCCAGCAGGCAAACCGGGACAGGGGCTCTGGGCGAGCAGTACTTC
CDR3aa: CASRQTGTGALGEQYF

v_gene: TRBV11-2
j_gene: TRBJ1-4
d_gene: -
abundance: many
CDR3nt: TGTGCCAGTAACAGTTTTCATGAAAAACTGTTTTTT
CDR3aa: CASNSFHEKLFF

v_gene: TRBV6-1
j_gene: TRBJ2-7
d_gene: TRBD2
abundance: few
CDR3nt: TGTGCCAGCAGGGGACTAGCGAGGGGCTACGAGCAGTACTTC
CDR3aa: CASRGLARGYEQYF

v_gene: TRBV11-2
j_gene: TRBJ2-7
d_gene: -
abundance: many
CDR3nt: TGTGCCAGCAGCCGTGATCCTCGTGAGCAGTACTTC
CDR3aa: CASSRDPREQYF

v_gene: TRBV9
j_gene: TRBJ2-1
d_gene: -
abundance: many
CDR3nt: TGTGCCAGCAGCGTAGGTGGACTTCCCCACAATGAGCAGTTCTTC
CDR3aa: CASSVGGLPHNEQFF

v_gene: TRBV30
j_gene: TRBJ2-4
d_gene: -
abundance: -
CDR3nt: TGTGCCTGGAGGGGTGGAGCCAAAAACATTCAGTACTTC
CDR3aa: CAWRGGAKNIQYF

v_gene: TRBV12-3/TRBV12-4
j_gene: TRBJ2-3
d_gene: TRBD2
abundance: many
CDR3nt: TGTGCCAGCACCCCCACCTGGACTAGCGGGAGGGGGACAGATACGCAGTATTTT
CDR3aa: CASTPTWTSGRGTDTQYF

v_gene: TRBV11-2
j_gene: TRBJ2-3
d_gene: -
abundance: many
CDR3nt: TGTGCCAGCAGCTTAGGATACTACCTAAGCACAGATACGCAGTATTTT
CDR3aa: CASSLGYYLSTDTQYF

v_gene: TRBV18
j_gene: TRBJ2-7
d_gene: -
abundance: many
CDR3nt: TGTGCCAGCTCACCGGAGCGGGCCTCCTACGAGCAGTACTTC
CDR3aa: CASSPERASYEQYF

v_gene: TRBV7-9
j_gene: TRBJ1-5
d_gene: -
abundance: many
CDR3nt: TGTGCCAGCAGCTTAGTGACAGTCAATCAGCCCCAGCATTTT
CDR3aa: CASSLVTVNQPQHF

v_gene: TRBV6-5
j_gene: TRBJ2-7
d_gene: TRBD2
abundance: many
CDR3nt: TGTGCCAGCAGTTACTCGGTTGGGACTAGCAGCGAGCAGTACTTC
CDR3aa: CASSYSVGTSSEQYF